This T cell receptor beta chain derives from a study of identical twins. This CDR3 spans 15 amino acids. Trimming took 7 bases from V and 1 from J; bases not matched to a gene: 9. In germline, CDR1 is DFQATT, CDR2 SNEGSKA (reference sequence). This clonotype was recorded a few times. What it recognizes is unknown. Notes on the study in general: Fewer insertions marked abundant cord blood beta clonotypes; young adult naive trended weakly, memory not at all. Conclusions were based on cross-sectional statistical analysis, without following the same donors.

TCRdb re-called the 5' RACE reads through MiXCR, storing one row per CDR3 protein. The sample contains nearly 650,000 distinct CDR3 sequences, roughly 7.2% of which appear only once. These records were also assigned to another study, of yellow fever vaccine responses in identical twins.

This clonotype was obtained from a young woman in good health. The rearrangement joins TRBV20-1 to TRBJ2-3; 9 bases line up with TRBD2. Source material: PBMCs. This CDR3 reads CSVNSGSVGTDTQYF. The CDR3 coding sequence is TGCAGTGTTAATAGCGGGAGCGTCGGCACAGATACGCAGTATTTT.